Listed here are 9 T cell receptor beta chains from one sample, sequenced in a study of shared clonotypes between healthy human individuals. Assay used: immunoSEQ multiplex PCR; TCRdb lists only in-frame clones, some missing. The sample includes about 2 million clones, about 95% of them seen just once. Cells designated naive CD8 were CD45RO-negative and were positively selected for CCR7, with terminally differentiated effector memory CD45RA+ cells excluded. The sequenced sample consisted of naive CD8+ T cells sorted from blood. The receptor set was obtained from a man between 18 and 29 years old in good health.

The chain carries TRBV28 and TRBJ1-1; D unresolved. Looked up from germline, CDR1 is MDHEN and CDR2 is SYDVKM. The CDR3 loop spans 14 amino acids. Trimming removed 6 bases from V and 1 base from J, with 12 bases in between. CDR3 in DNA: TGTGCCAGCAGCCCCCGCGGAGGGAACACTGAAGCTTTCTTT. Its translation is CASSPRGGNTEAFF.

A note on this clone: The identical CDR3 is also encoded by other nucleotide sequences in the sample. This sequence joins TRBV9 and TRBJ2-7, with D uncertain. With 0 bases removed from V and 0 bases from J, the gap between germline ends came to 7 bases. The CDR3 loop spans 14 amino acids. Germline V gene data show CDR1 as SGDLS and CDR2 as YYNGEE. The CDR3, as DNA: TGTGCCAGCAGCGTAGGAGGAAGCTCCTACGAGCAGTACTTC. Translated: CASSVGGSSYEQYF. Full variable domain (remainder filled in from reference TRBV9 and TRBJ2-7): DSGVTQTPKHLITATGQRVTLRCSPRSGDLSVYWYQQSLDQGLQFLIQYYNGEERAKGNILERFSAQQFPDLHSELNLSSLELGDSALYFCASSVGGSSYEQYFGPGTRLTVT.

Turning to this clone: The same CDR3 can be traced to other DNA sequences in this sample. This sequence joins TRBV18 and TRBJ1-1; no clear D gene. The germline V and J ends were trimmed by 2 bases and 2 bases, with 3 bases remaining between them. CDR1 is KGHSH and CDR2 is LQKENI in the germline V gene. CDR3 length: 12 amino acids. Here the CDR3 DNA reads TGTGCCAGCTCACCAACAAACACTGAAGCTTTCTTT. Protein sequence: CASSPTNTEAFF.

Concerning this clone: This specimen includes other DNA sequences encoding the same CDR3. The chain has TRBV6-5 and TRBJ2-2; D is possibly TRBD1 (5 bases). V lost 0 bases and J 3 bases, leaving 11 bases between the germline ends. The CDR3 is 16 amino acids. CDR1 and CDR2 from the germline V gene are MNHEY and SVGAGI. The CDR3 nucleotides read TGTGCCAGCAGTTACTCCTGGGGCGAGTACACCGGGGAGCTGTTTTTT. Translating it yields CASSYSWGEYTGELFF.

In DNA form, the CDR3 reads TGTGCCATCAGCCGGGGGGGCGACACCGGGGAGCTGTTTTTT. It encodes CAISRGGDTGELFF. V is TRBV10-3 and J is TRBJ2-2; TRBD2 matches 8 bases. Looked up from germline, CDR1 is ENHRY and CDR2 is SYGVKD. The CDR3 extends over 14 amino acids. The J segment lost 3 bases and the V segment lost 6 bases, leaving 3 bases of the junction unmatched.

The chain employs TRBV29-1 and TRBJ1-1; 7 bases agree with TRBD1. V trimming: 0 bases; J trimming: 5 bases; junction bases outside the gene matches: 6. The CDR3 extends over 14 amino acids. Germline CDR1 and CDR2: SQVTM and ANQGSEA. The CDR3 region has the DNA TGCAGCGTTGAAGAAACAGGGGCACTAACTGAAGCTTTCTTT. Encoded protein: CSVEETGALTEAFF.

J is TRBJ2-7 and V is TRBV20-1, with D perhaps matching TRBD1 (5 bases). The CDR3 is 11 residues long. Between the trimmed V and J ends, which lost 6 bases and 3 bases, there was a span of 9 bases. Per germline, CDR1 DFQATT and CDR2 SNEGSKA (reference sequence). Here the CDR3 DNA reads TGCAGTGCCCCACAGGTCTACGAGCAGTACTTC. Translating it yields CSAPQVYEQYF.

In this sample, this clone turned up a few times. Other DNA sequences in the sample encode the same CDR3. This chain links TRBV6-6 with TRBJ2-7, with D unclear. V shed 0 bases and J shed 6 bases, with 9 bases lying between them. Germline assignment: CDR1 MNHNY and CDR2 SVGAGI (reference sequence). The CDR3 has 13 amino acids. Here the CDR3 reads CASSYSQLGEQYF. DNA of the CDR3: TGTGCCAGCAGTTACTCACAGCTCGGCGAGCAGTACTTC.

The V gene is TRBV5-4, the J gene TRBJ2-5; possible D gene TRBD1, 6 bases. V was clipped by 4 bases and J by 3 bases, with 13 bases between them. CDR3 length equals 14 residues. Looked up from germline, CDR1 is SGHNT and CDR2 is YYREEE (reference sequence). The CDR3 spells CASSDPTGKETQYF. As DNA, the CDR3 is TGTGCCAGCAGCGACCCCACAGGGAAAGAGACCCAGTACTTC.